The rows below give T cell receptor beta chains drawn from one sample of a study of blood T cells in healthy people across ages. MiXCR, applied by TCRdb to the 5' RACE reads, yields one record per CDR3 protein. The repertoire holds some 1.8 million distinct CDR3 sequences, around 42% seen once, with roughly 24% in the top ten. Sequencing used blood. Receptors were obtained from a human donor in good health. The CDR3 runs from the conserved cysteine through the conserved F or W. A D gene is named only where the DNA matches it firmly. For some rows the clone size is stated as once, few or many, or as a class when expanded; others skip it.

v_gene: TRBV7-9
d_gene: TRBD1
abundance: NA
j_gene: TRBJ1-1
CDR3aa: CASSGDSYTEAFF
CDR3nt: TGTGCCAGCAGCGGGGACAGCTACACTGAAGCTTTCTTT

v_gene: TRBV4-2
d_gene: TRBD2
abundance: NA
j_gene: TRBJ2-1
CDR3aa: CASSQILSGGGNEQFF
CDR3nt: TGTGCCAGCAGCCAAATTCTTAGCGGGGGGGGCAATGAGCAGTTCTTC

v_gene: TRBV6-6
d_gene: TRBD1
abundance: NA
j_gene: TRBJ2-2
CDR3aa: CASSYSRQGFDTGELFF
CDR3nt: TGTGCCAGCAGTTACTCGAGACAGGGTTTTGACACCGGGGAGCTGTTTTTT

v_gene: TRBV12-3/TRBV12-4
d_gene: NA
abundance: NA
j_gene: TRBJ2-3
CDR3aa: CASSLSWGPRTQYF
CDR3nt: TGTGCCAGCAGTTTAAGCTGGGGCCCCCGTACGCAGTATTTT

v_gene: TRBV6-2/TRBV6-3
d_gene: NA
abundance: many
j_gene: TRBJ2-7
CDR3aa: CASNDLQHDEQYF
CDR3nt: TGTGCCAGCAACGACCTTCAGCATGACGAGCAGTACTTC

v_gene: TRBV3-1
d_gene: NA
abundance: NA
j_gene: TRBJ2-5
CDR3aa: CASSQDYRSRETQYF
CDR3nt: TGTGCCAGCAGCCAAGATTACAGATCCCGGGAGACCCAGTACTTC

v_gene: TRBV7-2
d_gene: TRBD2
abundance: few
j_gene: TRBJ2-3
CDR3aa: CASSLVFGLAGGITDTQYF
CDR3nt: TGTGCCAGCAGCTTAGTGTTCGGGCTAGCGGGGGGGATCACAGATACGCAGTATTTT

v_gene: TRBV6-2/TRBV6-3
d_gene: NA
abundance: few
j_gene: TRBJ1-1
CDR3aa: CASSPGTTDRTEAFF
CDR3nt: TGTGCCAGCAGTCCCGGGACAACCGATAGGACTGAAGCTTTCTTT

v_gene: TRBV20-1
d_gene: NA
abundance: few
j_gene: TRBJ2-7
CDR3aa: CSASPVAEYYEQYF
CDR3nt: TGCAGTGCTAGCCCCGTGGCGGAATACTACGAGCAGTACTTC

v_gene: TRBV7-2
d_gene: NA
abundance: NA
j_gene: TRBJ2-5
CDR3aa: CASSRDQGVETQYF
CDR3nt: TGTGCCAGCAGCAGGGACCAAGGGGTAGAGACCCAGTACTTC

v_gene: TRBV7-3
d_gene: TRBD2
abundance: NA
j_gene: TRBJ2-1
CDR3aa: CASSFPSGGGNEQFF
CDR3nt: TGTGCCAGCAGCTTTCCCAGCGGGGGGGGGAATGAGCAGTTCTTC

v_gene: TRBV9
d_gene: NA
abundance: NA
j_gene: TRBJ2-7
CDR3aa: CASSVELGGEQYF
CDR3nt: TGTGCCAGCAGCGTAGAACTGGGTGGGGAGCAGTACTTC

v_gene: TRBV2
d_gene: NA
abundance: NA
j_gene: TRBJ1-5
CDR3aa: CASTLGPPSNQPQHF
CDR3nt: TGTGCCAGCACATTGGGGCCTCCTAGCAATCAGCCCCAGCATTTT

v_gene: TRBV27
d_gene: NA
abundance: few
j_gene: TRBJ1-5
CDR3aa: CASSLSAGERNQPQHF
CDR3nt: TGTGCCAGCAGTTTATCAGCGGGGGAACGCAATCAGCCCCAGCATTTT

v_gene: TRBV24-1
d_gene: TRBD1
abundance: NA
j_gene: TRBJ2-1
CDR3aa: CATSVQGERSYNWQFF
CDR3nt: TGTGCCACCAGTGTCCAGGGGGAGCGATCCTACAATTGGCAGTTCTTC